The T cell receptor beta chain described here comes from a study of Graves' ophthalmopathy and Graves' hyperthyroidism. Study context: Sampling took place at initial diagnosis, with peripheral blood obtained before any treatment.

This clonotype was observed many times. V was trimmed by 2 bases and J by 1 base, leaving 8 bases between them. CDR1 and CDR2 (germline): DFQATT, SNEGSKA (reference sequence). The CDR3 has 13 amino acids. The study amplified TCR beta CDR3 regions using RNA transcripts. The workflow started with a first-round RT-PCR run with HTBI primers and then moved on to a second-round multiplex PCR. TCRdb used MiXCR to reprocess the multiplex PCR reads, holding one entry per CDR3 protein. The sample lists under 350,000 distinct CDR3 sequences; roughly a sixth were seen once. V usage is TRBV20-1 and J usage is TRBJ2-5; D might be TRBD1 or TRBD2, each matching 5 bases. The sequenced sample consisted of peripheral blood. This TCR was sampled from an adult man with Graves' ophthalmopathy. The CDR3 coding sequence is TGCAGTGCTAGAAGGGACGCCCAAGAGACCCAGTACTTC. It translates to CSARRDAQETQYF.